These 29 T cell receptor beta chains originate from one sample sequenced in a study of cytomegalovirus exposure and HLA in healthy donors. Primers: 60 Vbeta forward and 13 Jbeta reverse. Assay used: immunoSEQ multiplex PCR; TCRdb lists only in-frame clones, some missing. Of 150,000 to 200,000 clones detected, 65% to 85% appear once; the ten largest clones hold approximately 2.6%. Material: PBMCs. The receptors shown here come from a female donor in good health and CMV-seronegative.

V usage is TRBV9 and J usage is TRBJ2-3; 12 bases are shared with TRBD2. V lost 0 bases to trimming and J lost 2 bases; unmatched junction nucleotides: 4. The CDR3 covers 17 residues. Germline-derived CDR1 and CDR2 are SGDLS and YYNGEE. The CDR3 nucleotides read TGTGCCAGCAGCGTAGCTGGACTAGCGGGGCTCACAGATACGCAGTATTTT. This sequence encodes CASSVAGLAGLTDTQYF.

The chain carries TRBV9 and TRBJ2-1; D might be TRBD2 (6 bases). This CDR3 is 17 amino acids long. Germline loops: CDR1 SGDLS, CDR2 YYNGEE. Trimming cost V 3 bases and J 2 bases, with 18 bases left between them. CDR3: CASSAPGASDTYNEQFF. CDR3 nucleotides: TGTGCCAGCAGCGCCCCGGGAGCGAGCGATACCTACAATGAGCAGTTCTTC.

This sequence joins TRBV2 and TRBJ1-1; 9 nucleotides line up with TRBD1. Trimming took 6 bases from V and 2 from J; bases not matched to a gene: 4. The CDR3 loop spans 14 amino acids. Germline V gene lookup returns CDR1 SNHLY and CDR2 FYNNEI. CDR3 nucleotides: TGTGCCAGCAGGGAAACAGGGGGCAACACTGAAGCTTTCTTT. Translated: CASRETGGNTEAFF.

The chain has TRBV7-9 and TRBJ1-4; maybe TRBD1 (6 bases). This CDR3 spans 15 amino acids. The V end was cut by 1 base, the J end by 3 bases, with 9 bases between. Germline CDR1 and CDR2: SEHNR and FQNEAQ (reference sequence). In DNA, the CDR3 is TGTGCCAGCAGCTTAGACAGGGTCCCTAATGAAAAACTGTTTTTT. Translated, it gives CASSLDRVPNEKLFF.

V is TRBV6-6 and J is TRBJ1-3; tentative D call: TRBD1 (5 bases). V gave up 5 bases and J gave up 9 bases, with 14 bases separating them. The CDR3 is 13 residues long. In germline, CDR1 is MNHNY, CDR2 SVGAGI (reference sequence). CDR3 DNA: TGTGCCAGCAGTACCGGGACTTTCAGCACCATATATTTT. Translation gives CASSTGTFSTIYF.

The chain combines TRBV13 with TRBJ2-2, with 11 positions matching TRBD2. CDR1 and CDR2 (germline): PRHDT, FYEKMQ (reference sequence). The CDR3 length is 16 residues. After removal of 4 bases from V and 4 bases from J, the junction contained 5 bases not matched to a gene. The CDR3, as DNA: TGTGCCAGCAGCTCGGGGCTAGCGGGAGGCACCGGGGAGCTGTTTTTT. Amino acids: CASSSGLAGGTGELFF.

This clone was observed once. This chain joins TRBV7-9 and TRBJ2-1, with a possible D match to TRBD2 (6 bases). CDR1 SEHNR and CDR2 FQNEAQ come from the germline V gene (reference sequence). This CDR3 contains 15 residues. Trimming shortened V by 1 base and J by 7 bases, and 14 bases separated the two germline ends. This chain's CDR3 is CASSLGTSSPNEQFF. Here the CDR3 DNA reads TGTGCCAGCAGCTTAGGAACTAGCAGCCCTAATGAGCAGTTCTTC.

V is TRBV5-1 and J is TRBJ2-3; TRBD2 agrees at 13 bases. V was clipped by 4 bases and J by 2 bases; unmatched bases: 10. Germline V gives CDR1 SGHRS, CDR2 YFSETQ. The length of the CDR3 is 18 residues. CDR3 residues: CASSTGTSGAPYTDTQYF. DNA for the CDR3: TGCGCCAGCAGCACTGGGACTAGCGGGGCCCCTTACACAGATACGCAGTATTTT.

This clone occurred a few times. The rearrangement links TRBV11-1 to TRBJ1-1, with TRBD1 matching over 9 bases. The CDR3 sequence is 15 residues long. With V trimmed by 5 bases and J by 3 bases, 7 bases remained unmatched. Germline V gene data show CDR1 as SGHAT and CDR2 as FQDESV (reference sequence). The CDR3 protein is CASSKGQGRDTEAFF. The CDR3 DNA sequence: TGTGCCAGCAGCAAGGGACAGGGAAGGGACACTGAAGCTTTCTTT.

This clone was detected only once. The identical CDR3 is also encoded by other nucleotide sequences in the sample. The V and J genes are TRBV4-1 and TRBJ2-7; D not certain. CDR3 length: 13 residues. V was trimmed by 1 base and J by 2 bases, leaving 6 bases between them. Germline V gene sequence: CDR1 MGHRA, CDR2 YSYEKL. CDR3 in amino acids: CASSQGQAYEQYF. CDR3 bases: TGCGCCAGCAGCCAAGGTCAGGCCTACGAGCAGTACTTC.

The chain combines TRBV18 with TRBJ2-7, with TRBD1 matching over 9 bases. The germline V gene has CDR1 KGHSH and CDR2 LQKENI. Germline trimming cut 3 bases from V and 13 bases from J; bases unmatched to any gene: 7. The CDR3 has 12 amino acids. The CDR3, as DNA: TGTGCCAGCTCACCGGGCCAGACAGGGGGATACTTC. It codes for CASSPGQTGGYF.

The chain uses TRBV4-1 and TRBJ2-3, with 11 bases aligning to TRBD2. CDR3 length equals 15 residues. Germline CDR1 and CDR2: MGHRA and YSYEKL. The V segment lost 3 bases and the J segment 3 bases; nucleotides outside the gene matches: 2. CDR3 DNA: TGCGCCAGCAGCCAGGCTAGCGGGGGGACAGATACGCAGTATTTT. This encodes CASSQASGGTDTQYF.

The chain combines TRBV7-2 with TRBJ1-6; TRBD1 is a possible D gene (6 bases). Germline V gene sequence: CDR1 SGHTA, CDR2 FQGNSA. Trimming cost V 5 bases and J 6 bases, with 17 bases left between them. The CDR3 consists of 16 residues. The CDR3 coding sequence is TGTGCCAGCAGCCCTACGACAGGTTCGGTTAATTCACCCCTCCACTTT. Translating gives CASSPTTGSVNSPLHF. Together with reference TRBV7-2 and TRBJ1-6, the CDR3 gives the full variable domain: GAGVSQSPSNKVTEKGKDVELRCDPISGHTALYWYRQSLGQGLEFLIYFQGNSAPDKSGLPSDRFSAERTGGSVSTLTIQRTQQEDSAVYLCASSPTTGSVNSPLHFGNGTRLTVT.

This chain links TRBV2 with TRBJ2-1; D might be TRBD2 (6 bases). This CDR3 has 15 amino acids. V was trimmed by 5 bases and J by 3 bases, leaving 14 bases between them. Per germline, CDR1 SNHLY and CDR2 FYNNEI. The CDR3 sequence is CASSKGRDFYNEQFF. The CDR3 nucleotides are TGTGCCAGCAGTAAAGGTCGGGACTTCTACAATGAGCAGTTCTTC.

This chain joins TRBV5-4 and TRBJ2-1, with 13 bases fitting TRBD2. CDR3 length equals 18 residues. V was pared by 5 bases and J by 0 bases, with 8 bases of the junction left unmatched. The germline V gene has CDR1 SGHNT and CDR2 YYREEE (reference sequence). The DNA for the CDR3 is TGTGCCAGCAGGTCCGGGACTAGCGGGGTTGGCTCCTACAATGAGCAGTTCTTC. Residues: CASRSGTSGVGSYNEQFF.

The chain's CDR3 is CASSLPLTGTRVEQYF. CDR3 nucleotides: TGTGCCAGCAGTTTACCCCTCACCGGGACTAGGGTCGAGCAGTACTTC. The chain joins TRBV6-6 to TRBJ2-7; 8 nucleotides agree with TRBD2. The J segment lost 6 bases and the V segment lost 4 bases, leaving 14 bases of the junction unmatched. Germline CDR1 and CDR2: MNHNY and SVGAGI (reference sequence). CDR3 length equals 16 residues.

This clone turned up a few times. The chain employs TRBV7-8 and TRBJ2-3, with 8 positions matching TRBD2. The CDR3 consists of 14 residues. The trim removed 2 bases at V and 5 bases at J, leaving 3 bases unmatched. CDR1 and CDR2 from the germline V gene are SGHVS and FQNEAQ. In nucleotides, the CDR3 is TGTGCCAGCAGCTTATATAGCGGGAAAGATACGCAGTATTTT. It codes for CASSLYSGKDTQYF.

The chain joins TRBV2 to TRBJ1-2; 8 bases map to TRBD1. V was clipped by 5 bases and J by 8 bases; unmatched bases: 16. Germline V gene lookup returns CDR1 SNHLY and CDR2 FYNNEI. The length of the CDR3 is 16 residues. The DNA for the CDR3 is TGTGCCAGCAGTTACCGGGGACAGGATCTGTTGAGGGGCTACACCTTC. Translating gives CASSYRGQDLLRGYTF.

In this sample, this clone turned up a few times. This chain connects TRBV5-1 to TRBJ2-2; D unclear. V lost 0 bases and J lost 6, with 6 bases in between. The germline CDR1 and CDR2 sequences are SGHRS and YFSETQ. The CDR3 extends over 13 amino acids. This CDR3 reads CASSLAQSGELFF. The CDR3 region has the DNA TGCGCCAGCAGCTTGGCCCAGTCCGGGGAGCTGTTTTTT.

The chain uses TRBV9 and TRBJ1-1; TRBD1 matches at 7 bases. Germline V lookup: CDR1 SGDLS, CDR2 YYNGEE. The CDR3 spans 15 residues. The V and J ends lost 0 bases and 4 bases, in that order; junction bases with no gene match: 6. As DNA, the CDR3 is TGTGCCAGCAGCGTAGGTCCAGGGGGAGGCACTGAAGCTTTCTTT. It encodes CASSVGPGGGTEAFF.

CDR3 sequence (DNA): TGTGCCAGTAGTGATCGCGGTAGCACAGATACGCAGTATTTT. Its translation: CASSDRGSTDTQYF. The chain couples TRBV19 to TRBJ2-3, with D uncertain. V gave up 5 bases and J gave up 0 bases, with 9 bases separating them. Germline loops: CDR1 LNHDA, CDR2 SQIVND (reference sequence). The CDR3 runs to 14 residues.

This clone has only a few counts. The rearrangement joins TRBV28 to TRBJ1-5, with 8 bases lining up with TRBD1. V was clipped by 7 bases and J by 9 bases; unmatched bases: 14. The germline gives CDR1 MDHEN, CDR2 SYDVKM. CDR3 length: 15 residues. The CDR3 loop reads CASTDRGPLAGPQHF. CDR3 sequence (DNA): TGTGCCAGCACAGACAGGGGACCCCTCGCGGGGCCCCAGCATTTT. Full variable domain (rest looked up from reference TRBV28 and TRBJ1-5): DVKVTQSSRYLVKRTGEKVFLECVQDMDHENMFWYRQDPGLGLRLIYFSYDVKMKEKGDIPEGYSVSREKKERFSLILESASTNQTSMYLCASTDRGPLAGPQHFGDGTRLSIL.

The CDR3 here is CASSSEGSYNSPLHF. CDR3 nucleotides: TGTGCCAGCAGTTCAGAGGGCTCCTATAATTCACCCCTCCACTTT. This chain connects TRBV2 to TRBJ1-6; D gene uncertain. Germline CDR1 SNHLY, CDR2 FYNNEI. The CDR3 is made up of 15 amino acids. Deletions cut 5 bases from V and 0 bases from J, with 8 bases between.

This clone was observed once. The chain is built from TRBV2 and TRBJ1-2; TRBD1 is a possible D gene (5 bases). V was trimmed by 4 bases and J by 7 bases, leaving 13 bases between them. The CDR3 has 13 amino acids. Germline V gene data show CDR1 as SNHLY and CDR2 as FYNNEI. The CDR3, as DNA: TGTGCCAGCAGTGCTAATGTAGGGGTTGGCTACACCTTC. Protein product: CASSANVGVGYTF. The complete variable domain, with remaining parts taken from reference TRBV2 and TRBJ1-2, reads EPEVTQTPSHQVTQMGQEVILRCVPISNHLYFYWYRQILGQKVEFLVSFYNNEISEKSEIFDDQFSVERPDGSNFTLKIRSTKLEDSAMYFCASSANVGVGYTFGSGTRLTVV.

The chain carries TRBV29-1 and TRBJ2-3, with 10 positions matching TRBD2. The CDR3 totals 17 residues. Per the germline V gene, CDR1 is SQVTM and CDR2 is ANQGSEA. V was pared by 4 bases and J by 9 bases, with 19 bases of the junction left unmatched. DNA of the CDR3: TGCAGCGTTGTGCGAGCGGGAGGGTCCTGGAAGGCCCGGACGCAGTATTTT. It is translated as CSVVRAGGSWKARTQYF.

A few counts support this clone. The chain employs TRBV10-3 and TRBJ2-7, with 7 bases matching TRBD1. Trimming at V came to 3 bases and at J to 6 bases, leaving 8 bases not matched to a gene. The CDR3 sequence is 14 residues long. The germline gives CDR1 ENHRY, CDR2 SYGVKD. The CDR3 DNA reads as TGTGCCATCAGTGAAAGTATACAGGGGCGCGAGCAGTACTTC. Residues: CAISESIQGREQYF.

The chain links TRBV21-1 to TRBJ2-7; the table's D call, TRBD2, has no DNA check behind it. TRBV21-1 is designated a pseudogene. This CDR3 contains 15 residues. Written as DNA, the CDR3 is TGTGCCAGCAGCAAAGCGCTAGAACTACAATACGAGCAGTACTTC. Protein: CASSKALELQYEQYF.

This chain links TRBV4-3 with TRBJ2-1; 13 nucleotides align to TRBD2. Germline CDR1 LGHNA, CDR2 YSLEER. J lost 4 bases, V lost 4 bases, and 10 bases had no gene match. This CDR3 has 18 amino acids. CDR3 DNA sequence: TGCGCCAGCAGCCCGAGCGTGGGACTAGCGGGACAGTACAATGAGCAGTTCTTC. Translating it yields CASSPSVGLAGQYNEQFF.

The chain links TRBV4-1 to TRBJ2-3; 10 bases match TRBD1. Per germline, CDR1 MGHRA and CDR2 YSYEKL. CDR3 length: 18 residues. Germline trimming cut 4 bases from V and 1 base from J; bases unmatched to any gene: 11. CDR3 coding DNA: TGCGCCAGCAGCCGCACTTATGGACAGGGGGTGGGCACAGATACGCAGTATTTT. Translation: CASSRTYGQGVGTDTQYF.